This T cell receptor (beta chain) was captured in a study of somatic mutations in cytotoxic T cells in rheumatoid arthritis. Study summary: After diagnosis, patient blood (about 30 ml EDTA) was drawn right away, before any treatment was given. At nearly 100% purity, some V beta antibody-stained T-cell populations were flow-sorted, and these included V beta1+ cells that were sequenced for TCRB.

TCRdb's table, derived via immunoSEQ multiplex PCR, lists solely in-frame clones and lacks some. The sample yields 14,000 or so clones, 82% seen once. Regarding this clone: Its antigen is undetermined.

Study findings and constraints: Clonality of CD8+ T cells, which was compared between rheumatoid arthritis patients and age-matched healthy controls, did not differ significantly.

CDR3 length: 14 amino acids. Germline V gives CDR1 MNHEY, CDR2 SVGAGI. The V end lost 5 bases, the J end lost 3 bases, and 14 bases lay between the germline ends. This chain connects TRBV6-5 to TRBJ2-7; either TRBD1 or TRBD2 may supply D (5 bases each). The TCR originated in an adult with rheumatoid arthritis. Sequenced material: CD8+ T cells sorted from blood. CDR3 bases: TGTGCCAGCAGTCAGGGACCGAGGGACTACGAGCAGTACTTC. It specifies CASSQGPRDYEQYF.